These 24 T cell receptor beta chains came from one sample sequenced in a study of beta chain features in type 1 diabetes. Study results and limitations: Moderate yet significant TCRB CDR3 shortening was seen in Type 1 diabetes patients in all four CD4+ subsets.

These receptors have no known antigen. Reverse transcription of all isolated RNA meant that expressed TCRB transcripts were sequenced. Using immunoSEQ multiplex PCR, the repertoire was profiled, and TCRdb retains in-frame clones only, with some absent. Seen here are approximately 600,000 clones, around 12% observed once, and the top ten hold around 0.12%. Sequenced: naive CD4+ T cells from blood. The source is a man aged 30 to 45 with type 1 diabetes.

The chain combines TRBV19 with TRBJ2-6; the D gene is possibly TRBD1 (5 bases). The CDR3 length is 17 residues. Trimming removed 3 bases at V and 0 bases at J, with 12 bases between. Germline V gene sequence: CDR1 LNHDA, CDR2 SQIVND (reference sequence). CDR3 sequence (DNA): TGTGCCAGTAGTATGCAGGGTAGATCCTCTGGGGCCAACGTCCTGACTTTC. Encoded protein: CASSMQGRSSGANVLTF.

This chain uses TRBV11-2 with TRBJ2-1, with TRBD1 matching 10 bases. In germline, CDR1 is SGHAT, CDR2 FQNNGV. Losses at the gene ends were 3 bases for V and 9 bases for J; bases not matched to a gene: 5. This CDR3 contains 14 residues. The CDR3 region has the DNA TGTGCCAGCAGCTTGGACAGGGGGGCGGTTGAGCAGTTCTTC. As protein: CASSLDRGAVEQFF. Combining the CDR3 with reference TRBV11-2 and TRBJ2-1 gives the whole variable domain EAGVAQSPRYKIIEKRQSVAFWCNPISGHATLYWYQQILGQGPKLLIQFQNNGVVDDSQLPKDRFSAERLKGVDSTLKIQPAKLEDSAVYLCASSLDRGAVEQFFGPGTRLTVL.

The chain links TRBV18 to TRBJ2-5; TRBD1 aligns across 7 bases. After removal of 6 bases from V and 3 bases from J, the junction contained 4 bases not matched to a gene. Germline lookup yields CDR1 KGHSH and CDR2 LQKENI. This CDR3 comprises 13 residues. CDR3 in amino acids: CASSGQEEETQYF. CDR3 DNA: TGTGCCAGCTCCGGACAGGAGGAAGAGACCCAGTACTTC.

The rearrangement joins TRBV29-1 to TRBJ1-1; D uncertain. V shed 1 base and J shed 2 bases, with 14 bases lying between them. The CDR3 totals 15 residues. Germline V lookup: CDR1 SQVTM, CDR2 ANQGSEA. The CDR3 coding sequence is TGCAGCGTTGAAGTTGGTAGGGCCGCTAACACTGAAGCTTTCTTT. It is translated as CSVEVGRAANTEAFF.

The V and J genes are TRBV14 and TRBJ2-5, with D unclear. V lost 0 bases and J 5 bases, leaving 10 bases between the germline ends. Germline CDR1 SGHDN, CDR2 FVKESK. The CDR3 consists of 14 residues. The CDR3 sequence is CASSQDRLRETQYF. In nucleotides, the CDR3 is TGTGCCAGCAGCCAAGACAGGTTGCGGGAGACCCAGTACTTC.

The gene calls are TRBV9 and TRBJ2-3; D is possibly TRBD2 (6 bases). Germline V gene lookup returns CDR1 SGDLS and CDR2 YYNGEE. With 0 bases removed from V and 1 base from J, the gap between germline ends came to 12 bases. The CDR3 is 16 amino acids. The CDR3 bases are TGTGCCAGCAGCGTAGATGGGGGACTGCGCACAGATACGCAGTATTTT. This codes for CASSVDGGLRTDTQYF.

This clone came up a few times. V is TRBV9 and J is TRBJ1-3; tentative D call: TRBD1 (5 bases). CDR3 length: 15 residues. V dropped 1 base and J dropped 2 bases, with 10 bases sitting between them. Looked up from germline, CDR1 is SGDLS and CDR2 is YYNGEE. The CDR3 sequence: CASSVQMGAGNTIYF. The CDR3 DNA sequence: TGTGCCAGCAGCGTACAGATGGGGGCTGGAAACACCATATATTTT.

The CDR3: CAISESQGKGPEQPQHF. CDR3 sequence (DNA): TGTGCCATCAGTGAGTCTCAGGGGAAAGGGCCTGAGCAGCCCCAGCATTTT. The rearrangement links TRBV10-3 to TRBJ1-5; maybe TRBD1 (6 bases). Trimming took off 0 bases at V and 7 bases at J, with 19 bases between the two ends. The V gene's germline CDR1 is ENHRY and CDR2 SYGVKD. The CDR3 is 17 amino acids.

This clone has a handful of counts. CDR3 loop: CASSQGAGGGEKLFF. CDR3 DNA: TGTGCCAGCAGCCAAGGCGCAGGGGGCGGCGAAAAACTGTTTTTT. This sequence joins TRBV4-2 and TRBJ1-4; TRBD1 matches at 8 bases. Trimming cost V 1 base and J 8 bases; bases outside gene matches: 6. The CDR3 contains 15 residues. CDR1 and CDR2 from the germline V gene are LGHNA and YNFKEQ.

This clone was observed a few times. The V call is TRBV9, the J call TRBJ1-1; TRBD1 is a possible D gene (6 bases). The CDR3 spans 19 residues. Trimming stripped 0 bases from V and 7 bases from J, with 28 bases between. The V gene's germline CDR1 is SGDLS and CDR2 YYNGEE. The CDR3 is CASSVGFGDLGRGANEAFF. The DNA for the CDR3 is TGTGCCAGCAGCGTAGGGTTCGGTGATCTTGGCAGGGGCGCAAATGAAGCTTTCTTT.

This rearrangement joins TRBV14 to TRBJ2-3; D unclear. Trimming stripped 1 base from V and 5 bases from J, with 4 bases between. This CDR3 has 12 amino acids. CDR1 SGHDN and CDR2 FVKESK come from the germline V gene. The CDR3 sequence: CASSQVGDTQYF. DNA of the CDR3: TGTGCCAGCAGCCAAGTGGGAGATACGCAGTATTTT.

The chain couples TRBV30 to TRBJ2-7; no clear D gene. Germline V gene sequence: CDR1 GTSNPN, CDR2 SVGIG (reference sequence). Trimming shortened V by 0 bases and J by 3 bases, and 12 bases separated the two germline ends. CDR3 length: 14 residues. CDR3 loop: CAWSVSGRNYEQYF. As DNA, the CDR3 is TGTGCCTGGAGTGTATCAGGCAGGAACTACGAGCAGTACTTC.

CDR3 in DNA: TGTGCCAGCAGCCTTCAGACTAGCGGGGTTTCCTACGAGCAGTACTTC. The encoded protein is CASSLQTSGVSYEQYF. The J gene is TRBJ2-7, the V gene TRBV28, with 11 bases lining up with TRBD2. Germline CDR1 reads MDHEN; CDR2 reads SYDVKM. V lost 6 bases and J lost 1; bases outside the gene matches: 8. The CDR3 covers 16 residues.

This clone was observed a few times. V usage is TRBV9 and J usage is TRBJ2-3; 9 positions match TRBD1. The germline V gene has CDR1 SGDLS and CDR2 YYNGEE. V dropped 0 bases and J dropped 4; count of bases not matched to a gene: 3. The CDR3 spans 15 residues. CDR3 coding DNA: TGTGCCAGCAGCGTAGTGACAGGGGGTGCAGATACGCAGTATTTT. Translation gives CASSVVTGGADTQYF.

V usage is TRBV30 and J usage is TRBJ2-7; D not certain. Between the trimmed V and J ends, which lost 4 bases and 4 bases, there was a span of 20 bases. From germline, CDR1 is GTSNPN and CDR2 SVGIG (reference sequence). The CDR3 length is 15 residues. CDR3 in DNA: TGTGCCTGGAATCGCGCTGGGGTAGGGTCTTACGAGCAGTACTTC. Translation: CAWNRAGVGSYEQYF.

A few counts support this clone. The J gene is TRBJ2-6, the V gene TRBV4-3; D unclear. Germline V gene lookup returns CDR1 LGHNA and CDR2 YSLEER. CDR3 length: 16 amino acids. V was clipped by 1 base and J by 4 bases, with 11 bases between them. The CDR3 region has the DNA TGCGCCAGCAGCCAAGCAAGGACGTCAGGGGCCAACGTCCTGACTTTC. It codes for CASSQARTSGANVLTF.

The V gene is TRBV7-2, the J gene TRBJ1-1; D unresolved. With 4 bases removed from V and 4 bases from J, the gap between germline ends came to 13 bases. The CDR3 loop spans 14 amino acids. Germline-derived CDR1 and CDR2 are SGHTA and FQGNSA. CDR3 nucleotides: TGTGCCAGCAGCTCTGGGTGGCGGGGCACTGAAGCTTTCTTT. Translated: CASSSGWRGTEAFF.

V and J are TRBV11-3 and TRBJ1-4; D not resolved. Trimming removed 5 bases from V and 7 bases from J, with 8 bases in between. The CDR3 runs 12 residues. CDR1 and CDR2 from the germline V gene are SGHNT and YENEEA. CDR3 bases: TGTGCCAGCAGCCCCGACCGTGAAAAACTGTTTTTT. This gives the protein CASSPDREKLFF.

This chain joins TRBV7-9 and TRBJ2-3; 7 bases line up with TRBD1. V lost 5 bases to trimming and J lost 1 base; unmatched junction nucleotides: 6. Germline CDR1 SEHNR, CDR2 FQNEAQ (reference sequence). The CDR3 runs 15 residues. The CDR3 is CASSPTGQGTDTQYF. CDR3 sequence (DNA): TGTGCCAGCAGCCCTACCGGACAGGGCACAGATACGCAGTATTTT.

The V and J genes are TRBV6-5 and TRBJ1-5; TRBD1 might be the D (6 bases). CDR1 is MNHEY, CDR2 SVGAGI, per germline. Trimming removed 5 bases from V and 5 bases from J, with 10 bases in between. This CDR3 region has 13 residues. As DNA, the CDR3 is TGTGCCAGCAGTCTCTCAGGGGATCAGCCCCAGCATTTT. Amino acids: CASSLSGDQPQHF.

This clone has a handful of counts. This CDR3 is also generated by other DNA sequences in the sample. This chain joins TRBV6-5 and TRBJ1-1; perhaps TRBD1 as D (5 bases). The CDR3 sequence is 14 residues long. The V gene lost 2 bases and the J gene lost 1 base, with 8 bases spanning the gap. The germline V gene encodes CDR1 MNHEY and CDR2 SVGAGI. For the CDR3, the DNA is TGTGCCAGCAGTTACGACAGATCGAACACTGAAGCTTTCTTT. Translation gives CASSYDRSNTEAFF.

A few counts support this clone. This specimen includes other DNA sequences encoding the same CDR3. In nucleotides, the CDR3 is TGCGCCAGCAGCCAAGGACAGGGAGGGGAGACCCAGTACTTC. The encoded protein is CASSQGQGGETQYF. The chain employs TRBV4-3 and TRBJ2-5, with D tentatively TRBD1 or TRBD2 (7 bases each). CDR1 and CDR2 (germline): LGHNA, YSLEER. Deletions cut 1 base from V and 5 bases from J, with 11 bases between. The CDR3 is made up of 14 amino acids.

The chain employs TRBV7-9 and TRBJ1-6; D is undetermined. Trimming removed 3 bases from V and 13 bases from J, with 10 bases in between. The germline V gene encodes CDR1 SEHNR and CDR2 FQNEAQ (reference sequence). This CDR3 comprises 12 residues. CDR3 loop: CASSLETNPLHF. In nucleotides, the CDR3 is TGTGCCAGCAGCTTGGAGACCAACCCCCTCCACTTT.

This chain joins TRBV25-1 and TRBJ2-1; TRBD1 aligns across 8 bases. Germline values: CDR1 MGHDK, CDR2 SYGVNS. V lost 3 bases and J lost 3; bases outside the gene matches: 7. The CDR3 is 16 amino acids. The CDR3: CASSDPGTGGYNEQFF. Written as DNA, the CDR3 is TGTGCCAGCAGTGATCCTGGGACAGGTGGCTACAATGAGCAGTTCTTC.